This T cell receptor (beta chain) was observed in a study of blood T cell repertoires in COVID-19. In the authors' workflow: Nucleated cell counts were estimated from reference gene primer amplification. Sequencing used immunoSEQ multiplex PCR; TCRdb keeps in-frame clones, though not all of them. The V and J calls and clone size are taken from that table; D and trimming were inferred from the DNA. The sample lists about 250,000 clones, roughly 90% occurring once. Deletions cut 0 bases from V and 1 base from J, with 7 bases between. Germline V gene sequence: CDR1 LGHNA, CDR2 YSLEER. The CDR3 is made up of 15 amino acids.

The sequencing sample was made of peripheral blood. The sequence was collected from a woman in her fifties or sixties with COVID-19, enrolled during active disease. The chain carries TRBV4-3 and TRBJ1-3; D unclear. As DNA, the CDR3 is TGCGCCAGCAGCCAAGATTTTATATCTGGAAACACCATATATTTT. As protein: CASSQDFISGNTIYF.